Each of the 11 T cell receptor beta chains below was sequenced from the same sample in a study of CD8 T cells in ankylosing spondylitis. Study conclusions and caveats: Ankylosing spondylitis blood seemed to carry a telltale TCR beta motif made of eight or nine highly homologous variants.

Their antigens remain unidentified. Via MiXCR, TCRdb re-called the 5' RACE reads, giving one row per CDR3 protein. Of 400,000 or so distinct CDR3 sequences listed, 20% to 30% are singletons. The sequenced sample consisted of blood, either unsorted or a sorted T cell fraction (not recorded which). The receptors originated from a male donor with ankylosing spondylitis.

The V call is TRBV10-3, the J call TRBJ2-1; 9 nucleotides align to TRBD1. This CDR3 contains 13 residues. The germline CDR1 and CDR2 sequences are ENHRY and SYGVKD. V shed 10 bases, J shed 5 bases, and the junction held 6 bases outside the gene matches. The CDR3 sequence is CATEGQGHNEQFF. Written as DNA, the CDR3 is TGTGCCACGGAGGGACAGGGCCACAATGAGCAGTTCTTC.

This clonotype was counted between two and nine times. The chain is built from TRBV7-9 and TRBJ2-1; a possible D gene is TRBD2 (5 bases). From germline, CDR1 is SEHNR and CDR2 FQNEAQ (reference sequence). Trimming removed 0 bases at V and 8 bases at J, with 8 bases between. The CDR3 spans 13 residues. This chain's CDR3 is CASSLAAVDEQFF. The CDR3, as DNA: TGTGCCAGCAGCTTAGCAGCGGTCGATGAGCAGTTCTTC.

CDR3 coding DNA: TGTGCCACCAGTGATTCACCGGGACAGGGAATATGGGGCTACACCTTC. Protein sequence: CATSDSPGQGIWGYTF. The chain joins TRBV24-1 to TRBJ1-2; 9 bases align to TRBD1. Trimming removed 2 bases from V and 8 bases from J; junction bases left unmatched: 11. This CDR3 has 16 residues. The germline CDR1 and CDR2 sequences are KGHDR and SFDVKD.

This clonotype came up a few times. The genes are TRBV5-1 and TRBJ2-1; the D is unclear. This CDR3 is built from 12 residues. With 4 bases removed from V and 6 bases from J, the gap between germline ends came to 8 bases. Germline CDR1 is SGHRS and CDR2 is YFSETQ. In DNA form, the CDR3 reads TGCGCCAGCAGCGTCCAGGCCAATGAGCAGTTCTTC. Amino acids: CASSVQANEQFF.

This rearrangement joins TRBV10-3 to TRBJ2-1, with 9 nucleotides matching TRBD1. With 3 bases clipped from V and 0 bases from J, the junction kept 3 bases outside the gene matches. There are 16 residues in the CDR3. Per germline, CDR1 ENHRY and CDR2 SYGVKD. CDR3 region: CAISDGTGSSYNEQFF. The CDR3 DNA reads as TGTGCCATCAGTGACGGGACAGGGAGCTCCTACAATGAGCAGTTCTTC.

This clonotype appeared many times. The chain couples TRBV12-3 or TRBV12-4 to TRBJ2-2; 9 bases match TRBD1. The CDR3 contains 15 residues. Losses at the gene ends were 3 bases for V and 4 bases for J; bases not matched to a gene: 3. CDR3 nucleotides: TGTGCCAGCAGTTTCCAGACAGGGGGCACCGGGGAGCTGTTTTTT. It yields the protein CASSFQTGGTGELFF.

This clonotype has a handful of counts. The V call is TRBV5-1, the J call TRBJ2-1; D possibly corresponds to TRBD1 (7 bases). The germline V and J ends were trimmed by 4 bases and 3 bases, with 20 bases remaining between them. CDR1 SGHRS and CDR2 YFSETQ come from the germline V gene. The CDR3 contains 17 residues. In DNA form, the CDR3 reads TGCGCCAGCAGCCTTGTTGGCGGGACAGTGGACTACAATGAGCAGTTCTTC. This translates into CASSLVGGTVDYNEQFF.

This clonotype was detected once. The V gene is TRBV28, the J gene TRBJ2-7; a weak D match, TRBD2 (6 bases). Trimming left V 1 base short and J 11 bases short, with 15 bases between. There are 13 residues in the CDR3. Germline CDR1 is MDHEN and CDR2 is SYDVKM. CDR3 loop: CASSLLGDSPEYV. CDR3 DNA: TGTGCCAGCAGTTTATTGGGGGACTCCCCGGAGTACGTC.

This clonotype was seen only a few times. This rearrangement joins TRBV27 to TRBJ2-3; 8 bases agree with TRBD1. Germline V lookup: CDR1 MNHEY, CDR2 SMNVEV (reference sequence). V lost 2 bases, J lost 5 bases, and 3 bases stayed unmatched. This CDR3 has 14 residues. CDR3 sequence: CASSLQGAEDTQYF. The CDR3, as DNA: TGTGCCAGCAGTTTACAGGGGGCGGAAGATACGCAGTATTTT.

The chain uses TRBV24-1 and TRBJ2-6, with D perhaps matching TRBD1 (5 bases). CDR1 KGHDR and CDR2 SFDVKD come from the germline V gene. V lost 5 bases, J lost 0 bases, and 10 bases lay in between. This CDR3 has 16 residues. This chain's CDR3 is CATSVTGSSGANVLTF. The DNA for the CDR3 is TGTGCCACCAGTGTAACAGGATCCTCTGGGGCCAACGTCCTGACTTTC.

J is TRBJ1-5 and V is TRBV12-3 or TRBV12-4; 10 bases are shared with TRBD1. CDR3 length: 16 amino acids. J gave up 3 bases and V 4 bases, and 6 bases lay outside the gene matches. CDR3 nucleotides: TGTGCCAGCAGTTCCGGGACAGGGGCATACAATCAGCCCCAGCATTTT. Its translation: CASSSGTGAYNQPQHF.